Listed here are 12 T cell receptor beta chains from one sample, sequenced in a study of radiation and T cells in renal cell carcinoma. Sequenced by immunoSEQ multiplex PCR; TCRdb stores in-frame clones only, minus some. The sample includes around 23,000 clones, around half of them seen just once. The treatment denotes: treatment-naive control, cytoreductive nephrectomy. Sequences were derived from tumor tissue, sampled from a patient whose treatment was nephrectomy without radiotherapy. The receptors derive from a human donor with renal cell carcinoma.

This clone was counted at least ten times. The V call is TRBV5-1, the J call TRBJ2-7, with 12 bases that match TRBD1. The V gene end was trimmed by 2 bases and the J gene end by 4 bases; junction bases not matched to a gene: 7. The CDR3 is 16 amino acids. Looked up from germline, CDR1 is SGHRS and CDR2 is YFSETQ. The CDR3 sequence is CASSLTGTGGVYEQYF. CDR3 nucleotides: TGCGCCAGCAGCTTAACCGGGACAGGGGGCGTTTACGAGCAGTACTTC.

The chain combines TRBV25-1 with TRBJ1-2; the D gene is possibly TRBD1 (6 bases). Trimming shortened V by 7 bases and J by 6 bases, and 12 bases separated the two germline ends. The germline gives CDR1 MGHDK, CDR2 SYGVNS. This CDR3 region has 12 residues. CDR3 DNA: TGTGCCAGCAATTGGGGGCTCGATGGCTACACCTTC. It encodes CASNWGLDGYTF.

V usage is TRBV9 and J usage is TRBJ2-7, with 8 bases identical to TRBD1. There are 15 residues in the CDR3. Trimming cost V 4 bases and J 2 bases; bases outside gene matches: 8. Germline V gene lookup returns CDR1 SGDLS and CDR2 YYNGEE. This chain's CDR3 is CASSPAGQATYEQYF. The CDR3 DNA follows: TGTGCCAGCAGCCCGGCGGGACAGGCTACCTACGAGCAGTACTTC.

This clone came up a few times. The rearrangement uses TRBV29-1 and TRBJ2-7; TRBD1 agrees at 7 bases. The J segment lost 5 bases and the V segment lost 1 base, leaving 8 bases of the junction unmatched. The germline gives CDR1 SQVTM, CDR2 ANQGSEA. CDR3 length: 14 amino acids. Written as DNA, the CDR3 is TGCAGCGTTGAAGGGGGAACAGGGGCCAACGAGCAGTACTTC. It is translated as CSVEGGTGANEQYF.

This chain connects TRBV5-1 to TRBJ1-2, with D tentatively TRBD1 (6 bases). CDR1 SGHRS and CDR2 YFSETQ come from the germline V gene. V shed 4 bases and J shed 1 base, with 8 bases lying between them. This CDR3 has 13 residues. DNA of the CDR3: TGCGCCAGCAGCCCGGGACATAACTATGGCTACACCTTC. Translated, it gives CASSPGHNYGYTF.

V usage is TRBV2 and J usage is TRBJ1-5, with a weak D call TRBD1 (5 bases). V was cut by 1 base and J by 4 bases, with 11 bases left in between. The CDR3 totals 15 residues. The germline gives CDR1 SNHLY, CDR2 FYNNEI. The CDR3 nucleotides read TGTGCCAGCAGTGAAGGCAGGGCGGGAAATCAGCCCCAGCATTTT. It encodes CASSEGRAGNQPQHF. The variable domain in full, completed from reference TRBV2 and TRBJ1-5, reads EPEVTQTPSHQVTQMGQEVILRCVPISNHLYFYWYRQILGQKVEFLVSFYNNEISEKSEIFDDQFSVERPDGSNFTLKIRSTKLEDSAMYFCASSEGRAGNQPQHFGDGTRLSIL.

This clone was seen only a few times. CDR3 nucleotide sequence: TGCGCCAGCAGCCAAGGTCTTTCTAGCACCTACGAGCAGTACTTC. As protein: CASSQGLSSTYEQYF. The chain links TRBV4-3 to TRBJ2-7; D perhaps matches TRBD2 (5 bases). The V end was cut by 1 base, the J end by 2 bases, with 12 bases between. The CDR3 consists of 15 residues. The V gene's germline CDR1 is LGHNA and CDR2 YSLEER.

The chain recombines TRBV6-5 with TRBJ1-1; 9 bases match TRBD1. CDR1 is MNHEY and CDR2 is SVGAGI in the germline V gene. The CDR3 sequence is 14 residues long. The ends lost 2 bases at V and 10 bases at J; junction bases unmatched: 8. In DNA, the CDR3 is TGTGCCAGCAGTTACCAACAGGGGGCGCAAGGAGCTTTCTTT. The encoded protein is CASSYQQGAQGAFF.

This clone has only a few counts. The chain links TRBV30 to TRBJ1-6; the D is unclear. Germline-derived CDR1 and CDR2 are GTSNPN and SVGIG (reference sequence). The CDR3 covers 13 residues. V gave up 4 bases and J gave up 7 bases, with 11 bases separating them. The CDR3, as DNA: TGTGCCTGGAAGGTCGAAGGGAATTCACCCCTCCACTTT. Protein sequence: CAWKVEGNSPLHF.

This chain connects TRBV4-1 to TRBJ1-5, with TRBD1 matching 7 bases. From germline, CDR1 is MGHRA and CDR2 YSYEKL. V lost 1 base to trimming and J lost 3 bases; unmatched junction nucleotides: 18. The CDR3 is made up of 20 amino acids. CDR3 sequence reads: CASSQVLPGQSSYPNQPQHF. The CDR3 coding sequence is TGCGCCAGCAGCCAAGTCCTACCGGGACAGTCCAGTTACCCCAATCAGCCCCAGCATTTT.

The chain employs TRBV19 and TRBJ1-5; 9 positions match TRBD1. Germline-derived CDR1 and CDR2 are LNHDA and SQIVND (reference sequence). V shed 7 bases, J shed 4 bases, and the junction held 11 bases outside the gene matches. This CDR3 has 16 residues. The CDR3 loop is CASTSPGTGRNQPQHF. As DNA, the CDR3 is TGTGCCAGTACCTCCCCCGGGACAGGGAGGAATCAGCCCCAGCATTTT.

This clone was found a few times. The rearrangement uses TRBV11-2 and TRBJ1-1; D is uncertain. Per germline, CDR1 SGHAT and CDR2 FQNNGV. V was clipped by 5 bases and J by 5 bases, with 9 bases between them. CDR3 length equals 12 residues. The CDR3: CASSRERTEAFF. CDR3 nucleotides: TGTGCCAGCAGCAGGGAAAGGACTGAAGCTTTCTTT.